This T cell receptor (beta chain) was profiled in a study of CD8+ T cells in alopecia areata. RNA extraction was followed by reverse transcription into cDNA, which acted as the sequencing template. Profiled with immunoSEQ multiplex PCR; TCRdb holds only in-frame clones, not every one. The sample lists 130,000 to 150,000 clones; 40% to 55% were seen once. The sample in question was CD4+ T cells sorted from blood, obtained at week 0. The receptor's source is a human donor with alopecia areata.

The CDR3 loop is CASSALQGISGNTIYF. The CDR3 nucleotides read TGCGCCAGCAGCGCTCTACAGGGGATCTCTGGAAACACCATATATTTT. The chain couples TRBV5-1 to TRBJ1-3, with TRBD1 identical over 7 bases. In germline, CDR1 is SGHRS, CDR2 YFSETQ. CDR3 length: 16 amino acids. J gave up 0 bases and V 4 bases, and 7 bases lay outside the gene matches.